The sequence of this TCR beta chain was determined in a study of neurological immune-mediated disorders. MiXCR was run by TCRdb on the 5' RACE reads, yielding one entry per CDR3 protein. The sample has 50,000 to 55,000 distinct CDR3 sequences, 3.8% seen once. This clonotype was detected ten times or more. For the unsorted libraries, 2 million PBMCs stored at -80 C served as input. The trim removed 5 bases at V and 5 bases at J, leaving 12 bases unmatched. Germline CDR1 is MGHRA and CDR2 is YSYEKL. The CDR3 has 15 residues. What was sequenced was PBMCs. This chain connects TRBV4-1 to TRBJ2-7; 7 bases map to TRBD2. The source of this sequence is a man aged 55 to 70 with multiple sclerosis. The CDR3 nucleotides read TGCGCCAGCAGCAACATACTAGCGAGGGGAGACGAGCAGTACTTC. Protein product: CASSNILARGDEQYF.